This T cell receptor (beta chain) was retrieved from a study of OX40 agonist ivuxolimab in advanced cancers. Study-wide findings and caveats: Some of the nonresponding patients also showed low levels of normalized T-cell clonal expansion. Antigen specificity was not determined for the expanded peripheral T cells. Researchers report that CD8+ T cells had, on average, more expanded clones than CD4+.

The germline V gene has CDR1 MGHRA and CDR2 YSYEKL. The CDR3 spans 14 residues. The V gene lost 0 bases and the J gene lost 4 bases, with 7 bases spanning the gap. TCRdb's copy holds only in-frame clones and misses some; the assay was immunoSEQ multiplex PCR. The repertoire holds around 91,000 clones, with approximately 92% as singletons. This clone was counted only a few times. Its antigen is not identified. The chain is built from TRBV4-1 and TRBJ1-5; the D is unclear. This sequence was found in an adult with an advanced solid tumor such as melanoma, head and neck, liver or kidney cancer. The sequences come from CD4+ or CD8+ T cells sorted from blood, collected in a trial of the OX40 agonist ivuxolimab. CDR3 residues: CASSQDGGNQPQHF. The CDR3, as DNA: TGCGCCAGCAGCCAAGACGGCGGGAATCAGCCCCAGCATTTT.